This T cell receptor (beta chain) comes out of a study of T cell responses to AZD1222 COVID-19 vaccine. Produced via immunoSEQ multiplex PCR; TCRdb's table is partial and in-frame only. Among nearly 110,000 clones, about 89% were seen once, and the ten largest hold around 5.9%. Comments on this clone: The antigen is unknown.

Trimming removed 0 bases at V and 5 bases at J, with 8 bases between. Germline V gene data show CDR1 as LNHNV and CDR2 as YYDKDF (reference sequence). The CDR3 totals 15 residues. Findings and caveats of the study: With two AZD1222 doses given, Spike-specific TCR breadth and depth both rose. Nearly half of spike-specific TCRs reportedly target unmutated variant regions.

The genes are TRBV15 and TRBJ1-6; tentative D call: TRBD1 (5 bases). This clonotype was sampled from an adult who received the AZD1222 COVID-19 vaccine. The source material was peripheral blood, sampled 28 days after the second AZD1222 dose. CDR3 loop: CATSRDRGDNSPLHF. Written as DNA, the CDR3 is TGTGCCACCAGCAGAGATCGAGGGGATAATTCACCCCTCCACTTT.